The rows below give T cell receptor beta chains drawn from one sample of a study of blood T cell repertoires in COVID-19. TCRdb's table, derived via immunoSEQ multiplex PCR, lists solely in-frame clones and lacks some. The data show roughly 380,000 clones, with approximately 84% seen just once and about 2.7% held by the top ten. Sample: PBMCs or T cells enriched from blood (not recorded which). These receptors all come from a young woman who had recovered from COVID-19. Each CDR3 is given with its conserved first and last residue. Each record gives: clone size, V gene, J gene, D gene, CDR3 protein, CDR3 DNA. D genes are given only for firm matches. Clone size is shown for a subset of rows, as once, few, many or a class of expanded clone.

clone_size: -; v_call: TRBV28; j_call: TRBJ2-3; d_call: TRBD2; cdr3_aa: CASSSRTSGRVDTQYF; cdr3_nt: TGTGCCAGCAGTTCCCGGACTAGCGGGAGGGTAGATACGCAGTATTTT
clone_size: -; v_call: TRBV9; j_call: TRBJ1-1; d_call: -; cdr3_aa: CASSVGGAANTEAFF; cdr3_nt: TGTGCCAGCAGCGTAGGTGGGGCAGCGAACACTGAAGCTTTCTTT
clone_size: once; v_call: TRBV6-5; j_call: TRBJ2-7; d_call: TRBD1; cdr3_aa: CASSQQGVAYEQYF; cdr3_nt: TGTGCCAGCAGCCAACAGGGGGTTGCCTACGAGCAGTACTTC
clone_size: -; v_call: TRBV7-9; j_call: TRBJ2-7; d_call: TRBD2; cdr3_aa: CASSKRETYEQYF; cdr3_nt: TGTGCCAGCAGTAAGCGGGAAACCTACGAGCAGTACTTC
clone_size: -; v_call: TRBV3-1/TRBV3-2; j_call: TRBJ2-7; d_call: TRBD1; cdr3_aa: CASSRDREDEQYF; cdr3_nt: TGTGCCAGCAGCCGGGACAGGGAGGACGAGCAGTACTTC
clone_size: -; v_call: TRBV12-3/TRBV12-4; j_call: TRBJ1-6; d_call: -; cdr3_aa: CASSLGSGRYF; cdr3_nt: TGTGCCAGCAGTTTAGGGTCAGGGCGGTACTTT
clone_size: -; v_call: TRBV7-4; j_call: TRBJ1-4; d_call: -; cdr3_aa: CASSLQGEATNEKLFF; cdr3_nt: TGTGCCAGCAGCTTACAAGGGGAAGCAACTAATGAAAAACTGTTTTTT
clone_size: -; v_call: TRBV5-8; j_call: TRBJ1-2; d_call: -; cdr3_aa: CASTKRAGYTF; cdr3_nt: TGTGCCAGCACAAAGCGTGCTGGCTACACCTTC
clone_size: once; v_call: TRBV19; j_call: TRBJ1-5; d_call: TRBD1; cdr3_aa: CASSTPTGEGYQPQHF; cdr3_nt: TGTGCCAGTAGTACCCCGACAGGGGAGGGTTATCAGCCCCAGCATTTT
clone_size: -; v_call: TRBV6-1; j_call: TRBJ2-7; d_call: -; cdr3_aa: CASSERLAGSEQYF; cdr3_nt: TGTGCCAGCAGTGAGAGACTTGCCGGGAGCGAGCAGTACTTC
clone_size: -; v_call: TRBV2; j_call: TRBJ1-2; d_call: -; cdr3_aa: CASTLQVEEGYTF; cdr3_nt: TGTGCCAGCACCCTACAGGTTGAGGAAGGCTACACCTTC
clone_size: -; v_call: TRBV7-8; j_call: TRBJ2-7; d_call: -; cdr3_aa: CASSSGTDSYEQYF; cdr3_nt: TGTGCCAGCAGCTCAGGGACTGATTCCTACGAGCAGTACTTC
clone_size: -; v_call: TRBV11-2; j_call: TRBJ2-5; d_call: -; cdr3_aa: CASSLDGWGGGKTQYF; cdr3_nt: TGTGCCAGCAGCTTAGACGGATGGGGAGGGGGGAAGACCCAGTACTTC
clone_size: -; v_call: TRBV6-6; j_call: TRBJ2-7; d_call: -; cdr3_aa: CASKEADPYEQYF; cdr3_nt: TGTGCCAGCAAAGAAGCGGACCCCTACGAGCAGTACTTC
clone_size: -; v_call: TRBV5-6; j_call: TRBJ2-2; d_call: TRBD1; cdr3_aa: CASSSMDRGPGELFF; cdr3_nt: TGTGCCAGCAGCTCTATGGACAGGGGGCCCGGGGAGCTGTTTTTT
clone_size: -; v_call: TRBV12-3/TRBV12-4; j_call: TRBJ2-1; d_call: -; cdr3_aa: CASSRDFLPLFF; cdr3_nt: TGTGCCAGCAGTCGGGACTTTTTACCCTTGTTCTTC
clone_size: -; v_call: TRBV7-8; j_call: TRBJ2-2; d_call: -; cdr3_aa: CASSSLTISGQNTGELFF; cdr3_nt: TGTGCCAGCAGCTCCCTGACAATTTCTGGGCAGAACACCGGGGAGCTGTTTTTT
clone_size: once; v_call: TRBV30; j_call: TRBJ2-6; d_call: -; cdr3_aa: CARQGGSGANVLTF; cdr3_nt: TGTGCCCGACAAGGAGGGAGTGGGGCCAACGTCCTGACTTTC
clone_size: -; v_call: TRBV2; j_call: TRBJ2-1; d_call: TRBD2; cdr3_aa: CASSELPGLAGGGTEQFF; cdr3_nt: TGTGCCAGCAGCGAACTTCCGGGACTAGCGGGAGGAGGTACCGAGCAGTTCTTC
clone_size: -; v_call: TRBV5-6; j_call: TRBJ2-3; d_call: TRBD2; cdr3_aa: CASSPSGGLRQYF; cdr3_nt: TGTGCCAGCAGCCCGAGCGGGGGCCTCCGGCAGTATTTT
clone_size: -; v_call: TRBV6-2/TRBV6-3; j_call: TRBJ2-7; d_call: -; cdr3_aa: CASSYSAYEQYF; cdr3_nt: TGTGCCAGCAGTTATTCGGCCTACGAGCAGTACTTC
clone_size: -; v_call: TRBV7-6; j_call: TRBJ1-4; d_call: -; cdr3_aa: CASSFDSRATNEKLFF; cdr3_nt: TGTGCCAGCAGCTTTGATTCCAGGGCAACTAATGAAAAACTGTTTTTT
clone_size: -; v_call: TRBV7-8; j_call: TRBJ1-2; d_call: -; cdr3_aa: CASSLASRVSNYGYTF; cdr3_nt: TGTGCCAGCAGCTTAGCGAGCAGGGTATCTAACTATGGCTACACCTTC
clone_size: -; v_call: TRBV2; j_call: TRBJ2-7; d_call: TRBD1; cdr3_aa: CARQGLSKQYF; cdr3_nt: TGTGCCCGACAGGGCCTCTCTAAGCAGTACTTC
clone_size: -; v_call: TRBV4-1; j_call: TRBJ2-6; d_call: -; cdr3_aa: CASSQAGAGANVLTF; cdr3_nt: TGCGCCAGCAGCCAAGCAGGGGCTGGGGCCAACGTCCTGACTTTC
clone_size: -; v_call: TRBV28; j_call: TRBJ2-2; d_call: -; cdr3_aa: CASSYFRRRKNTGELFF; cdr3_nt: TGTGCCAGCAGTTACTTCAGGCGACGAAAGAACACCGGGGAGCTGTTTTTT
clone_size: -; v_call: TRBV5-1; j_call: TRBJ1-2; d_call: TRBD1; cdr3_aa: CASSLVGGGNGYTF; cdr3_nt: TGCGCCAGCAGCTTGGTTGGAGGGGGCAACGGCTACACCTTC
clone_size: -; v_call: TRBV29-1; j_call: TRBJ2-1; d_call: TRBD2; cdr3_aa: CSVPRASGVLIF; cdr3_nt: TGCAGCGTCCCCCGGGCTAGCGGGGTTCTGATCTTC
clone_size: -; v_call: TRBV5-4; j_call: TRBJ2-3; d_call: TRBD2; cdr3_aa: CASSRTSGTSTDTQYF; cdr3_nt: TGTGCCAGCAGCCGGACTAGCGGAACTAGCACAGATACGCAGTATTTT
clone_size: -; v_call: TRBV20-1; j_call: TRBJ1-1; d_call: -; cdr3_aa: CSALQGSEAFF; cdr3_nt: TGCAGTGCTCTACAGGGATCTGAAGCTTTCTTT
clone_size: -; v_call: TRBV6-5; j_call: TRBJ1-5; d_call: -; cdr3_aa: CASSLRQTNQPQHF; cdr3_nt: TGTGCCAGCAGTCTCCGACAGACCAATCAGCCCCAGCATTTT
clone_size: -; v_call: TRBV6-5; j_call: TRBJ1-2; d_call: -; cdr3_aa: CASSWGEGSGYTF; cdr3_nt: TGTGCCAGCAGTTGGGGGGAGGGTAGTGGCTACACCTTC
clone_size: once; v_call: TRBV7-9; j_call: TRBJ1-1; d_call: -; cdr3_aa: CASSRGGTMNTEAFF; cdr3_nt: TGTGCCAGCAGCCGCGGAGGGACTATGAACACTGAAGCTTTCTTT
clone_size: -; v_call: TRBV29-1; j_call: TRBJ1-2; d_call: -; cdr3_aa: CSVEGRANYGYTF; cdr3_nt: TGCAGCGTTGAGGGGAGGGCTAACTATGGCTACACCTTC
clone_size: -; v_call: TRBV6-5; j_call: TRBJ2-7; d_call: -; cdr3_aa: CASSLDTSGEQYF; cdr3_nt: TGTGCCAGCAGTTTGGACACCTCCGGCGAGCAGTACTTC
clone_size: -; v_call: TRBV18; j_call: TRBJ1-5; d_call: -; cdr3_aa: CASSTVQRGNQPQHF; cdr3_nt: TGTGCCAGCTCAACCGTGCAGCGGGGCAATCAGCCCCAGCATTTT
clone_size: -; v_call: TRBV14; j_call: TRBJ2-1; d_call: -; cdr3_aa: CASSQGVGLYVSYNEQFF; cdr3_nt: TGTGCCAGCAGCCAAGGGGTTGGGCTTTATGTCTCCTACAATGAGCAGTTCTTC
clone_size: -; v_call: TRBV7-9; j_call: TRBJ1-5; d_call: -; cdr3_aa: CASSPPGSNQPQHF; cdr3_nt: TGTGCCAGCAGCCCCCCGGGGAGCAATCAGCCCCAGCATTTT
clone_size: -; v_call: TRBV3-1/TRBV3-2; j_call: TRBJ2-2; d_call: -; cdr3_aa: CASSQVLWTAGELFF; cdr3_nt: TGTGCCAGCAGCCAAGTTCTATGGACAGCAGGGGAGCTGTTTTTT
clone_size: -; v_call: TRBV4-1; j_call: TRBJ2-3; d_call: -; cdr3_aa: CASSQAPEGFDTDTQYF; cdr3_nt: TGCGCCAGCAGCCAAGCCCCGGAGGGTTTTGACACAGATACGCAGTATTTT
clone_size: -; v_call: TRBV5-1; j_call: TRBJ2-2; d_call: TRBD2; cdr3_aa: CASSPERGVGGELFF; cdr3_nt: TGCGCCAGCAGCCCCGAGCGGGGGGTAGGCGGGGAGCTGTTTTTT
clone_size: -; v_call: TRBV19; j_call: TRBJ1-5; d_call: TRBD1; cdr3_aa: CASSWDSYSNQPQHF; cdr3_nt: TGTGCCAGTAGTTGGGACAGTTATAGCAATCAGCCCCAGCATTTT
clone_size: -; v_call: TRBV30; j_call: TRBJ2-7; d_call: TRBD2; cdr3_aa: CAWSSPAGERYEQYF; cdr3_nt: TGTGCCTGGAGTTCCCCAGCGGGGGAGCGCTACGAGCAGTACTTC
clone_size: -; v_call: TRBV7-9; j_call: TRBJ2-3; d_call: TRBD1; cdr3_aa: CASSLPGQVFYSTDTQYF; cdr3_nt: TGTGCCAGCAGCCTCCCGGGACAGGTGTTTTATAGCACAGATACGCAGTATTTT
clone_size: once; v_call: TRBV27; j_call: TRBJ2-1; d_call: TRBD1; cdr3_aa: CASSLFLGQGEFNEQFF; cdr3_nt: TGTGCCAGCAGTTTATTTTTAGGACAGGGCGAATTCAATGAGCAGTTCTTC
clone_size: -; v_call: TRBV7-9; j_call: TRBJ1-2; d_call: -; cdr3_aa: CASSSPRQAFYGYTF; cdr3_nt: TGTGCCAGCAGCTCACCCCGGCAGGCGTTCTATGGCTACACCTTC
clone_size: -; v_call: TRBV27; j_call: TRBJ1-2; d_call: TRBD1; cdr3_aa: CASSPIWTGNYGYTF; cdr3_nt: TGTGCCAGCAGCCCTATTTGGACAGGGAACTATGGCTACACCTTC